The rows below give T cell receptor beta chains drawn from one sample of a study of blood T cells in healthy people across ages. TCRdb fed the 5' RACE reads into MiXCR, producing one record per CDR3 protein. The table shows 550,000 to 600,000 distinct CDR3 sequences, with around 50% occurring only once. The source material was blood. These receptor sequences come from an elderly man in good health. Both conserved end residues are part of each CDR3. The order of the fields is clone size, V gene, D gene, J gene, CDR3 protein, CDR3 DNA. D genes are given only for firm matches. Clone size is not always given. Where it is, it says once, few, many or a class for expanded clones.

many	TRBV6-6	-	TRBJ2-7	CASSYGGHEQYF	TGTGCCAGCAGTTACGGTGGGCACGAGCAGTACTTC
-	TRBV20-1	-	TRBJ2-6	CSARDRPGSGANVLTF	TGCAGTGCTAGAGACAGGCCTGGCTCTGGGGCCAACGTCCTGACTTTC
-	TRBV10-3	-	TRBJ2-7	CAIGVGYEQYF	TGTGCCATCGGTGTGGGTTACGAGCAGTACTTC
few	TRBV28	-	TRBJ2-7	CASSPARGLDEQYF	TGTGCCAGCAGTCCCGCTCGGGGTCTCGACGAGCAGTACTTC
few	TRBV4-2	-	TRBJ2-7	CASSQDLTGFNEQYF	TGTGCCAGCAGCCAAGACTTGACGGGGTTCAACGAGCAGTACTTC
-	TRBV29-1	TRBD2	TRBJ2-5	CSDEGLAAQETQYF	TGCAGCGATGAGGGACTAGCGGCACAAGAGACCCAGTACTTC
-	TRBV20-1	TRBD1	TRBJ2-1	CSASKTTGSNEQFF	TGCAGTGCTAGTAAAACGACAGGGTCTAATGAGCAGTTCTTC
-	TRBV6-2/TRBV6-3	-	TRBJ1-2	CASSFDTLNYGYTF	TGTGCCAGCAGTTTTGACACCTTGAACTATGGCTACACCTTC
-	TRBV7-3	TRBD1	TRBJ2-7	CASSLIGTGGYEQYF	TGTGCCAGCAGCTTAATCGGGACAGGGGGTTACGAGCAGTACTTC
once	TRBV20-1	TRBD1	TRBJ2-7	CSASVRGRNYEQYF	TGCAGTGCTAGCGTAAGGGGGCGGAACTACGAGCAGTACTTC
-	TRBV7-3	TRBD2	TRBJ2-3	CASSLEAGGPGDTQYF	TGTGCCAGCAGCTTAGAGGCGGGGGGGCCAGGAGATACGCAGTATTTT
-	TRBV25-1	-	TRBJ1-1	CASSEPGQHTEAFF	TGTGCCAGCAGTGAACCTGGACAGCACACTGAAGCTTTCTTT
-	TRBV14	-	TRBJ1-2	CASSQDQYSRDGYTF	TGTGCCAGCAGCCAAGATCAATACAGTAGGGATGGCTACACCTTC
-	TRBV7-9	-	TRBJ2-7	CASSLDWAAQHGGYEQYF	TGTGCCAGCAGCTTAGACTGGGCAGCCCAACACGGCGGTTACGAGCAGTACTTC
-	TRBV3-1	-	TRBJ2-7	CASSQVRGSPYEQYF	TGTGCCAGCAGCCAAGTAAGGGGGTCCCCCTACGAGCAGTACTTC